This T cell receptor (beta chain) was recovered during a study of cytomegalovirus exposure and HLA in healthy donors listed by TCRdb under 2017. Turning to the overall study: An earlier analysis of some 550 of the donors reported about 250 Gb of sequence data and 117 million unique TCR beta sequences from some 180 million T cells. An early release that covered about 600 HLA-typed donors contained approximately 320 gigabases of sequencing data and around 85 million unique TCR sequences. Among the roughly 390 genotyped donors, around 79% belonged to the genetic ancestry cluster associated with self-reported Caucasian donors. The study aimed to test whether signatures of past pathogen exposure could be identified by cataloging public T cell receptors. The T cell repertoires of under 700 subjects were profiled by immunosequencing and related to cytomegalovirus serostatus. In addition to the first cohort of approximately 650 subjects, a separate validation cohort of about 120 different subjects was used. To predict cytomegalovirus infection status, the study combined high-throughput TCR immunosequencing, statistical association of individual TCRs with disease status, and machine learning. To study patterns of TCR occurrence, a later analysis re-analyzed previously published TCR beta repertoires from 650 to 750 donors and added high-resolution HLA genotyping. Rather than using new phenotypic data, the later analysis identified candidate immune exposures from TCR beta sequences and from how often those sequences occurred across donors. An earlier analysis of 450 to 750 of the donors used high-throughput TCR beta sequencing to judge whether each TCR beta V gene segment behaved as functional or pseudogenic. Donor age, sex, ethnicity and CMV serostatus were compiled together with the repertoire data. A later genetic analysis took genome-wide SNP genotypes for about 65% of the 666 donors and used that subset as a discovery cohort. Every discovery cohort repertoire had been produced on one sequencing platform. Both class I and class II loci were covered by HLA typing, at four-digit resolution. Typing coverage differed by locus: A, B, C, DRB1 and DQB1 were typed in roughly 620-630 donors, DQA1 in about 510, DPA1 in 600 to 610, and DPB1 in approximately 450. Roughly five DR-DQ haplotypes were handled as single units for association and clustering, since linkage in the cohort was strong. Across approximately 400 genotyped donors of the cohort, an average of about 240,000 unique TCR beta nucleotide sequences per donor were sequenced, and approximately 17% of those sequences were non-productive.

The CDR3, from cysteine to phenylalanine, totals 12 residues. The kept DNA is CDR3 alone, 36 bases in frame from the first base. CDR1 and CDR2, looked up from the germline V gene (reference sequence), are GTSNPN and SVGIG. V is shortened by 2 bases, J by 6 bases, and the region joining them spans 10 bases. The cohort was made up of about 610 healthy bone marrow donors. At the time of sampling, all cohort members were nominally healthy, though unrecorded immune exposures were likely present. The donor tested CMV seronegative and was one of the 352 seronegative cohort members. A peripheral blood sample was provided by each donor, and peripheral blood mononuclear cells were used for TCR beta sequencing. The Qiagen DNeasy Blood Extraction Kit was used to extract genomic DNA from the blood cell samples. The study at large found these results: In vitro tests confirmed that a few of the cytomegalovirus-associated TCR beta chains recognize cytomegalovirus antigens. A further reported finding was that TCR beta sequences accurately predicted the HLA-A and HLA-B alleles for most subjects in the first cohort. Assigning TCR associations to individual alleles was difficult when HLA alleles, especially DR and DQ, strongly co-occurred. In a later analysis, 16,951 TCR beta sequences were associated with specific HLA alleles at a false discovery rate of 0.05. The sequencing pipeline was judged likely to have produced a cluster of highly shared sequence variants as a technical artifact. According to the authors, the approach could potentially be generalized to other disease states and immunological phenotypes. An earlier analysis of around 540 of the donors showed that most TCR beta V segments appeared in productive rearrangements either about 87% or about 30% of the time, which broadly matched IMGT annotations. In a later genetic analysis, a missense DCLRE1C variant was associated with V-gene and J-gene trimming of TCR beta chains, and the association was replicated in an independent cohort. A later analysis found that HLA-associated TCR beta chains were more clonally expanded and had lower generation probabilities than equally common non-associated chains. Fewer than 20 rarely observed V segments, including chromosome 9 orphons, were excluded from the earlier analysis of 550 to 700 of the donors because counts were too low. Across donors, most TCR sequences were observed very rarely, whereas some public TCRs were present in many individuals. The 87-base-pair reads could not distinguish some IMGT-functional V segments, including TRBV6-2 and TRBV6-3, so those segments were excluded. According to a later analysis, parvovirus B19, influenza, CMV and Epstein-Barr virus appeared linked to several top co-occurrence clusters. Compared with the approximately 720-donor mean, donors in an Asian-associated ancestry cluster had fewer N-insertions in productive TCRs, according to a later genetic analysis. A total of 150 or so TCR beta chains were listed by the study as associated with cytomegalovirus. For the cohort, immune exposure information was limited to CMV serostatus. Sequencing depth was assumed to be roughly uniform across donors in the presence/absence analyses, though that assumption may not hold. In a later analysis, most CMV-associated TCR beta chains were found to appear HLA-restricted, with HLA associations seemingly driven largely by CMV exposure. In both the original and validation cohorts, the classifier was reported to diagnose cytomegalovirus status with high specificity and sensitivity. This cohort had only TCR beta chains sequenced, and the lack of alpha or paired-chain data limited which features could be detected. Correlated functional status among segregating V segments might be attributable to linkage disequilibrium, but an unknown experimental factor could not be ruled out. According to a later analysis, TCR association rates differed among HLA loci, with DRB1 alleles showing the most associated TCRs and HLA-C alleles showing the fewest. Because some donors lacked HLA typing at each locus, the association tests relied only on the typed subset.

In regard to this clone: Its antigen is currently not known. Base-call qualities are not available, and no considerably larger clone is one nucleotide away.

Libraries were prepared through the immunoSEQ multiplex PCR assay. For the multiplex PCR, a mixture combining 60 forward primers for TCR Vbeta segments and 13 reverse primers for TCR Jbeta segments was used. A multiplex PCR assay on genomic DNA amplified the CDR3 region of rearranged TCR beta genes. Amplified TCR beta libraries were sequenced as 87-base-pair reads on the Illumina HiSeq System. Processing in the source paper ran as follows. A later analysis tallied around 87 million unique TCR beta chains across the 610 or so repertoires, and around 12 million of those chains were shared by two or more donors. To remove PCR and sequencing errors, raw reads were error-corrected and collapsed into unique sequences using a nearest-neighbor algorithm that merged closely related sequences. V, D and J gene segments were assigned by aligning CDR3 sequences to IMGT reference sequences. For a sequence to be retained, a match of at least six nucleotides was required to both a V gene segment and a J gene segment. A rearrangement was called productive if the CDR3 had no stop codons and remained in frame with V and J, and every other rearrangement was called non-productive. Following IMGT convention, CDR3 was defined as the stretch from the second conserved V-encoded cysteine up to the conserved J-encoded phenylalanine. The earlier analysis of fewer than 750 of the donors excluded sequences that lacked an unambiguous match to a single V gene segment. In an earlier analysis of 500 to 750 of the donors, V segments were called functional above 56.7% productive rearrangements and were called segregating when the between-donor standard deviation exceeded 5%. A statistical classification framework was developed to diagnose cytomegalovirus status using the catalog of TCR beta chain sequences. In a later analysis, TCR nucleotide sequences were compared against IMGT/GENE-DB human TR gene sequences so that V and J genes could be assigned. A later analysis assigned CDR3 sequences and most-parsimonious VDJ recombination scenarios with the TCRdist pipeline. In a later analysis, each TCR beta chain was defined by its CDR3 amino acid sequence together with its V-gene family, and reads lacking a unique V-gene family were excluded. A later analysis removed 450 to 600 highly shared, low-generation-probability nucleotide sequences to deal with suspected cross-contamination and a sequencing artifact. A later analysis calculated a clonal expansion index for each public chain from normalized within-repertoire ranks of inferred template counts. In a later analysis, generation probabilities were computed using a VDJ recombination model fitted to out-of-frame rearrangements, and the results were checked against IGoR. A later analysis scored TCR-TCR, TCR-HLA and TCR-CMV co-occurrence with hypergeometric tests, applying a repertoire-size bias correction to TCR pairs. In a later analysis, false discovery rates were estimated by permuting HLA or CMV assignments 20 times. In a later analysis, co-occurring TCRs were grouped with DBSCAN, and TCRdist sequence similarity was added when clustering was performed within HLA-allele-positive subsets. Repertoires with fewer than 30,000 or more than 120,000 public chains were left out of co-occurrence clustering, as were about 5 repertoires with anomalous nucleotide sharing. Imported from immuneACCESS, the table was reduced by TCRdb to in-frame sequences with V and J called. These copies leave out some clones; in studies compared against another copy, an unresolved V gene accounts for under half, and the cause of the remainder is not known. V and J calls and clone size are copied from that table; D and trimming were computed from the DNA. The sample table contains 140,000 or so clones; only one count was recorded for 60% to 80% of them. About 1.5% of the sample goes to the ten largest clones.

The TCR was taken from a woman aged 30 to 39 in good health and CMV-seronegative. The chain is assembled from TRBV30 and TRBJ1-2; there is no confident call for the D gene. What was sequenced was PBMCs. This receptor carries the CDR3 CAWSRSANGYTF. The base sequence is TGTGCCTGGAGTCGAAGTGCGAATGGCTACACCTTC.